These 27 T cell receptor beta chains were all obtained from the same sample, sequenced in a study of blood T cell repertoires in COVID-19. Measured with immunoSEQ multiplex PCR; TCRdb has only the in-frame clones, and not every one. Of over 60,000 clones in the sample, approximately 90% were seen once. Sequencing was done on a sample of peripheral blood. All receptors derive from a woman aged 80 or over with active COVID-19.

The chain is built from TRBV5-6 and TRBJ2-5, with D perhaps TRBD2 (6 bases). Germline lookup yields CDR1 SGHDT and CDR2 YYEEEE. Trimming stripped 3 bases from V and 4 bases from J, with 10 bases between. The CDR3 is 13 residues long. CDR3 nucleotides: TGTGCCAGCAGCTCCGCCGGGGGAGAGACCCAGTACTTC. Translation gives CASSSAGGETQYF.

This sequence joins TRBV27 and TRBJ2-7, with 10 nucleotides matching TRBD1. J was trimmed by 5 bases and V by 5 bases; bases with no gene match: 6. The germline gives CDR1 MNHEY, CDR2 SMNVEV (reference sequence). The CDR3 length is 14 residues. For the CDR3, the DNA is TGTGCCAGCAGTAGAGGACAGGGGGTGGACGAGCAGTACTTC. This translates into CASSRGQGVDEQYF.

The genes are TRBV28 and TRBJ1-5, with 9 nucleotides matching TRBD1. CDR3 length: 12 amino acids. Per the germline V gene, CDR1 is MDHEN and CDR2 is SYDVKM. V was pared by 11 bases and J by 6 bases, with 5 bases of the junction left unmatched. In DNA, the CDR3 is TGTGCCTTGGGGACAGGGAGTCAGCCCCAGCATTTT. Protein sequence: CALGTGSQPQHF.

The J gene is TRBJ2-1, the V gene TRBV19, with TRBD2 matching over 15 bases. CDR1 LNHDA and CDR2 SQIVND come from the germline V gene (reference sequence). V was pared by 4 bases and J by 4 bases, with 5 bases of the junction left unmatched. This CDR3 has 17 residues. The CDR3 nucleotides read TGTGCCAGTAGTAGGGGACTAGCGGGAGGAGTTTACAATGAGCAGTTCTTC. This codes for CASSRGLAGGVYNEQFF.

J is TRBJ2-1 and V is TRBV6-5, with TRBD2 identical over 14 bases. Germline loops: CDR1 MNHEY, CDR2 SVGAGI. This CDR3 region has 14 residues. V dropped 7 bases and J dropped 13; count of bases not matched to a gene: 9. The CDR3 bases are TGTGCCAGCAAAGGGACTAGCGGGAGAGGGGGACAGTTCTTC. Amino acid sequence: CASKGTSGRGGQFF.

In nucleotides, the CDR3 is TGTGCCAGCAGCTCCTATTCACCCTACGAGCAGTACTTC. The encoded protein is CASSSYSPYEQYF. The chain combines TRBV7-8 with TRBJ2-7; D ambiguous. Germline V CDR1 and CDR2: SGHVS, FQNEAQ. The CDR3 consists of 13 residues. V was trimmed by 4 bases and J by 2 bases, leaving 9 bases between them.

This chain connects TRBV18 to TRBJ1-6; D is undetermined. Trimming pared 2 bases from V and 7 bases from J, leaving 12 bases between. There are 15 residues in the CDR3. Germline V CDR1 and CDR2: KGHSH, LQKENI. This chain's CDR3 is CASSPSSVGNSPLHF. CDR3 DNA: TGTGCCAGCTCACCATCCTCTGTGGGCAATTCACCCCTCCACTTT. The whole variable domain, remainder taken from reference TRBV18 and TRBJ1-6, is NAGVMQNPRHLVRRRGQEARLRCSPMKGHSHVYWYRQLPEEGLKFMVYLQKENIIDESGMPKERFSAEFPKEGPSILRIQQVVRGDSAAYFCASSPSSVGNSPLHFGNGTRLTVT.

The chain recombines TRBV28 with TRBJ1-2; D is undetermined. The CDR3 spans 11 residues. Germline loops: CDR1 MDHEN, CDR2 SYDVKM. V gave up 10 bases and J gave up 4 bases, with 10 bases separating them. CDR3 sequence: CATSRGYGYTF. CDR3 bases: TGTGCCACCTCCCGGGGCTATGGCTACACCTTC.

This sequence joins TRBV6-5 and TRBJ1-5; D unresolved. Germline loops: CDR1 MNHEY, CDR2 SVGAGI. V gave up 0 bases and J gave up 7 bases, with 4 bases separating them. The CDR3 is made up of 12 amino acids. The chain's CDR3 is CASSYSGQPQHF. CDR3 bases: TGTGCCAGCAGTTACTCCGGGCAGCCCCAGCATTTT.

The chain joins TRBV5-6 to TRBJ2-7; D might be TRBD2 (6 bases). The CDR3 consists of 14 residues. The germline CDR1 and CDR2 sequences are SGHDT and YYEEEE. V lost 0 bases and J 8 bases, leaving 15 bases between the germline ends. The CDR3 spells CASSLARGSGKQYF. As DNA, the CDR3 is TGTGCCAGCAGCTTGGCCCGGGGGTCAGGCAAGCAGTACTTC. Drawing the rest from reference TRBV5-6 and TRBJ2-7, the complete variable domain is DAGVTQSPTHLIKTRGQQVTLRCSPKSGHDTVSWYQQALGQGPQFIFQYYEEEERQRGNFPDRFSGHQFPNYSSELNVNALLLGDSALYLCASSLARGSGKQYFGPGTRLTVT.

This clone occurred once. The chain carries TRBV19 and TRBJ1-4; TRBD1 agrees at 10 bases. Unmatched junction bases numbered 11, after V lost 9 bases and J lost 7 bases. Germline loops: CDR1 LNHDA, CDR2 SQIVND (reference sequence). CDR3 size: 15 residues. In DNA form, the CDR3 reads TGTGCCAGCCGACCGGGACAGGGGATAATTGAAAAACTGTTTTTT. This encodes CASRPGQGIIEKLFF. The full variable domain, in which reference TRBV19 and TRBJ1-4 provide the parts outside the CDR3, is DGGITQSPKYLFRKEGQNVTLSCEQNLNHDAMYWYRQDPGQGLRLIYYSQIVNDFQKGDIAEGYSVSREKKESFPLTVTSAQKNPTAFYLCASRPGQGIIEKLFFGSGTQLSVL.

This chain links TRBV6-6 with TRBJ2-4, with 9 bases aligning to TRBD2. Germline V gene lookup returns CDR1 MNHNY and CDR2 SVGAGI (reference sequence). V gave up 0 bases and J gave up 5 bases; unmatched junction bases: 5. The CDR3 length is 16 residues. CDR3 coding DNA: TGTGCCAGCAGTTACTCGAGGCGGGAGGGCGAAAACATTCAGTACTTC. Translating it yields CASSYSRREGENIQYF.

The chain joins TRBV27 to TRBJ2-1; D not resolved. The CDR3 consists of 16 residues. The ends were cut back, 2 bases at V and 0 bases at J, with 11 bases in the middle. CDR1 is MNHEY and CDR2 is SMNVEV in the germline V gene (reference sequence). CDR3 region: CASSLASPSSYNEQFF. The CDR3, as DNA: TGTGCCAGCAGTTTAGCGTCCCCGAGCTCCTACAATGAGCAGTTCTTC.

This chain connects TRBV5-1 to TRBJ1-1, with a possible D match to TRBD1 (5 bases). The CDR3 is 14 residues long. Trimming removed 2 bases at V and 5 bases at J, with 13 bases between. Germline V lookup: CDR1 SGHRS, CDR2 YFSETQ. The DNA for the CDR3 is TGCGCCAGCAGCTTTGTCCCAGGGTCGACTGAAGCTTTCTTT. Protein sequence: CASSFVPGSTEAFF. Supplemented by reference TRBV5-1 and TRBJ1-1, the full variable domain reads KAGVTQTPRYLIKTRGQQVTLSCSPISGHRSVSWYQQTPGQGLQFLFEYFSETQRNKGNFPGRFSGRQFSNSRSEMNVSTLELGDSALYLCASSFVPGSTEAFFGQGTRLTVV.

The V call is TRBV5-1, the J call TRBJ2-7; D may be TRBD1 (6 bases). The germline V gene encodes CDR1 SGHRS and CDR2 YFSETQ. With 4 bases removed from V and 4 bases from J, the gap between germline ends came to 15 bases. The CDR3 runs to 14 residues. This CDR3 reads CASSLRTDIYEQYF. DNA of the CDR3: TGCGCCAGCAGCCTAAGGACAGACATATACGAGCAGTACTTC.

The chain has TRBV10-1 and TRBJ2-2, with 8 bases lining up with TRBD1. The CDR3 runs to 16 residues. Germline CDR1 and CDR2: WNHNN and SYGVQD (reference sequence). The J segment lost 3 bases and the V segment lost 5 bases, leaving 8 bases of the junction unmatched. The CDR3 region is CASSPLRGRDTGELFF. For the CDR3, the DNA is TGCGCCAGCAGTCCCCTCAGGGGGCGGGACACCGGGGAGCTGTTTTTT.

In its sample, this clone was seen once. V and J are TRBV28 and TRBJ2-7; 11 bases are a match to TRBD1. Unmatched junction bases numbered 8, after V lost 6 bases and J lost 7 bases. CDR3 length equals 14 residues. Germline V gives CDR1 MDHEN, CDR2 SYDVKM. CDR3 nucleotides: TGTGCCAGCAGGCGGACAGGGGGCGGGTGGGAGCAGTACTTC. It translates to CASRRTGGGWEQYF.

V gene TRBV18 combines with J gene TRBJ1-1; no clear D gene. Germline values: CDR1 KGHSH, CDR2 LQKENI. CDR3 size: 13 residues. Trimming stripped 6 bases from V and 4 bases from J, with 12 bases between. DNA of the CDR3: TGTGCCAGCTCCCTTATCGGAGGCACTGAAGCTTTCTTT. Protein: CASSLIGGTEAFF.

The rearrangement joins TRBV5-1 to TRBJ2-6; 13 bases align to TRBD2. Germline V gene lookup returns CDR1 SGHRS and CDR2 YFSETQ. This CDR3 has 18 amino acids. Germline trimming cut 2 bases from V and 2 bases from J; bases unmatched to any gene: 4. This CDR3 reads CASSLSGTSGAGANVLTF. CDR3 nucleotide sequence: TGCGCCAGCAGCTTATCCGGGACTAGCGGGGCTGGGGCCAACGTCCTGACTTTC.

V and J are TRBV7-9 and TRBJ1-1; weak D call: TRBD1 (5 bases). Germline CDR1 SEHNR, CDR2 FQNEAQ (reference sequence). V lost 4 bases to trimming and J lost 8 bases, with 14 bases between them. This CDR3 contains 13 residues. The CDR3 coding sequence is TGTGCCAGCAGCTGGGGGGAGGTGAGGGAAGCTTTCTTT. This gives the protein CASSWGEVREAFF. Together with reference TRBV7-9 and TRBJ1-1, the CDR3 gives the full variable domain: DTGVSQNPRHKITKRGQNVTFRCDPISEHNRLYWYRQTLGQGPEFLTYFQNEAQLEKSRLLSDRFSAERPKGSFSTLEIQRTEQGDSAMYLCASSWGEVREAFFGQGTRLTVV.

The chain has TRBV28 and TRBJ1-1; D gene uncertain. This CDR3 is 12 amino acids long. V was cut by 2 bases and J by 5 bases, with 6 bases left in between. Germline V lookup: CDR1 MDHEN, CDR2 SYDVKM. The DNA for the CDR3 is TGTGCCAGCAGTTTACAGGTTACTGAAGCTTTCTTT. Translating it yields CASSLQVTEAFF.

V usage is TRBV7-9 and J usage is TRBJ2-7; D remains ambiguous. The CDR3 is made up of 15 amino acids. Trimming took off 1 base at V and 4 bases at J, with 14 bases between the two ends. Looked up from germline, CDR1 is SEHNR and CDR2 is FQNEAQ (reference sequence). The CDR3 DNA sequence: TGTGCCAGCAGCTTAGGCGGATTACCTACTTACGAGCAGTACTTC. Its protein product is CASSLGGLPTYEQYF. The whole variable domain, remainder taken from reference TRBV7-9 and TRBJ2-7, is DTGVSQNPRHKITKRGQNVTFRCDPISEHNRLYWYRQTLGQGPEFLTYFQNEAQLEKSRLLSDRFSAERPKGSFSTLEIQRTEQGDSAMYLCASSLGGLPTYEQYFGPGTRLTVT.

V and J are TRBV27 and TRBJ2-1; TRBD2 matches 10 bases. Germline-derived CDR1 and CDR2 are MNHEY and SMNVEV (reference sequence). With V trimmed by 3 bases and J by 7 bases, 9 bases remained unmatched. This CDR3 spans 16 amino acids. The CDR3: CASSFGLAVGENEQFF. The DNA of the CDR3 is TGTGCCAGCAGTTTCGGACTAGCGGTCGGGGAAAATGAGCAGTTCTTC.

This clone was recorded only once. The V and J genes are TRBV27 and TRBJ1-3; D gene uncertain. Trimming shortened V by 3 bases and J by 0 bases, and 12 bases separated the two germline ends. Germline-derived CDR1 and CDR2 are MNHEY and SMNVEV (reference sequence). The CDR3 has 16 amino acids. The CDR3 region is CASSFNPLFSGNTIYF. The CDR3, as DNA: TGTGCCAGCAGTTTTAATCCCTTGTTCTCTGGAAACACCATATATTTT.

This chain uses TRBV5-5 with TRBJ2-1; 9 positions agree with TRBD2. Unmatched junction bases numbered 10, after V lost 3 bases and J lost 9 bases. CDR3 length equals 15 residues. Germline CDR1 and CDR2: SGHKS and YYEKEE (reference sequence). CDR3 sequence (DNA): TGTGCCAGCAGCTACCTAGCGGGAAGGGCGGGTGAGCAGTTCTTC. It yields the protein CASSYLAGRAGEQFF. Drawing the rest from reference TRBV5-5 and TRBJ2-1, the complete variable domain is DAGVTQSPTHLIKTRGQQVTLRCSPISGHKSVSWYQQVLGQGPQFIFQYYEKEERGRGNFPDRFSARQFPNYSSELNVNALLLGDSALYLCASSYLAGRAGEQFFGPGTRLTVL.

The rearrangement uses TRBV7-7 and TRBJ2-1; unclear D gene. V was shortened by 5 bases and J by 5 bases, with 16 bases between the two germline ends. The CDR3 runs to 15 residues. Germline lookup yields CDR1 SSHAT and CDR2 FNYEAQ (reference sequence). The DNA for the CDR3 is TGTGCCAGCAGCATTTATATCGTATGTGACAATGAGCAGTTCTTC. Protein sequence: CASSIYIVCDNEQFF.

The chain is built from TRBV5-1 and TRBJ2-3; 7 bases map to TRBD2. This CDR3 has 17 residues. V lost 0 bases, J lost 2 bases, and 9 bases stayed unmatched. Germline CDR1 SGHRS, CDR2 YFSETQ. This CDR3 is CASSLGLAHLNTDTQYF. CDR3 nucleotide sequence: TGCGCCAGCAGCTTGGGACTAGCACACCTAAACACAGATACGCAGTATTTT.